The sequence of this T cell receptor beta chain was determined in a study of OX40 agonist ivuxolimab in advanced cancers. Points from the study as a whole: On average, CD8+ T cells showed a greater number of expanded clones than CD4+.

This clone was counted only a few times. Its antigen is currently unknown. TCRdb's copy holds only in-frame clones and misses some; the assay was immunoSEQ multiplex PCR. This sample has 95,000 or so clones, with around 85% found just once. The V end lost 6 bases, the J end lost 0 bases, and 14 bases lay between the germline ends. This CDR3 spans 16 amino acids. Germline CDR1 MNHEY, CDR2 SMNVEV (reference sequence). This clonotype originated in an adult with an advanced solid tumor such as melanoma, head and neck, liver or kidney cancer. The specimen comprised CD4+ or CD8+ T cells sorted from blood, sampled in a trial of the OX40 agonist ivuxolimab. The chain carries TRBV27 and TRBJ2-2; D is unclear. Here the CDR3 DNA reads TGTGCCAGCAGACCATCGCGGTCTGCGAACACCGGGGAGCTGTTTTTT. This codes for CASRPSRSANTGELFF.